This T cell receptor beta chain emerged from a study of T cells in tuberculosis. Study results and caveats: Active tuberculosis alpha repertoires lay closer to GMM-specific TCRs than controls'.

V was pared by 4 bases and J by 1 base, with 10 bases between. Looked up from germline, CDR1 is KGHSH and CDR2 is LQKENI. CDR3 length equals 15 residues. Time point given: new active TB diagnosis, blood taken before or within 7 days of starting treatment. Confirmation came from sputum smear and/or culture positivity for M. tuberculosis. Unsorted cryopreserved PBMC were sequenced, averaging approximately 100,000 T cells per clinical donor. Profiling relied on immunoSEQ multiplex PCR, and the TCRdb table lists in-frame clones only, not all of them. The data contain about 37,000 clones, roughly 90% of them singletons. Comment on this clone: Its specificity is not known.

Sequenced material: PBMCs, taken at tuberculosis diagnosis. This clonotype was obtained from an adult with tuberculosis. The chain couples TRBV18 to TRBJ2-2; possible D gene TRBD2, 6 bases. The CDR3 region has the DNA TGTGCCAGCTCACTCCGACTAGAGAACACCGGGGAGCTGTTTTTT. Translation: CASSLRLENTGELFF.